This T cell receptor (beta chain) was identified in a study of T-cell reconstitution after alpha-beta-depleted transplantation in children. Points from the study as a whole: Two months or so post-transplant, alpha-beta T cells reportedly derived from several hundred expanded graft clones.

V dropped 5 bases and J dropped 3 bases, with 11 bases sitting between them. CDR1 and CDR2 (germline): SEHNR, FQNEAQ (reference sequence). The CDR3 covers 13 residues. In regard to this clonotype: Its antigen is undetermined.

Unique molecular identifiers were used to barcode this TCRbeta library. From the PCR reads, TCRdb called clonotypes with MiXCR, one entry per CDR3 protein. Of 550,000 to 800,000 distinct CDR3 sequences in the sample, about an eighth were seen once. Specimen: PBMCs, collected before TCRalphabeta/CD19-depleted stem cell transplant. This sequence was found in a girl under 10 years old with congenital amegakaryocytic thrombocytopenia, due to receive a stem cell transplant. V is TRBV7-9 and J is TRBJ2-7; D may be TRBD1 (6 bases). CDR3 sequence reads: CASSDDRSYEQYF. Here the CDR3 DNA reads TGTGCCAGCAGCGACGACAGGAGCTACGAGCAGTACTTC.